These 24 T cell receptor beta chains share one sample of origin, sequenced in a study of early T cells in non-severe SARS-CoV-2 infection. TCRdb independently ran MiXCR on the 5' RACE reads; one entry per CDR3 protein. The table lists fewer than 50,000 distinct CDR3 sequences, 6.5% of them singletons. This specimen was whole blood, taken at baseline. The source is an adult who was a healthcare worker with PCR-confirmed SARS-CoV-2 infection or an uninfected control (not recorded which).

This clonotype came up many times. The chain has TRBV6-5 and TRBJ2-3; a possible D gene is TRBD2 (7 bases). CDR3 length: 16 residues. The germline CDR1 and CDR2 sequences are MNHEY and SVGAGI. V dropped 6 bases and J dropped 4 bases, with 20 bases sitting between them. DNA of the CDR3: TGTGCCAGCAGCTCGAGGGGGGAGGGTGTTCCAGATACGCAGTATTTT. Translating it yields CASSSRGEGVPDTQYF.

The table lists this clonotype with many counts. This chain links TRBV7-2 with TRBJ2-7; TRBD2 matches at 10 bases. Losses at the gene ends were 2 bases for V and 7 bases for J; bases not matched to a gene: 8. CDR1 and CDR2 (germline): SGHTA, FQGNSA. CDR3 length: 15 amino acids. Here the CDR3 reads CASSLSTSGSREQYF. Here the CDR3 DNA reads TGTGCCAGCAGCTTATCGACTAGCGGGTCCCGTGAGCAGTACTTC.

This clonotype showed up many times. This sequence joins TRBV4-1 and TRBJ2-7; 7 nucleotides line up with TRBD2. Germline assignment: CDR1 MGHRA and CDR2 YSYEKL. J gave up 5 bases and V 2 bases, and 9 bases lay outside the gene matches. The CDR3 covers 15 residues. CDR3 protein: CASSQLGLAANEQYF. The CDR3, as DNA: TGCGCCAGCAGCCAACTGGGGCTAGCGGCGAACGAGCAGTACTTC.

The table lists this clonotype with many counts. The chain has TRBV3-1 and TRBJ1-2; 8 bases are shared with TRBD1. V was pared by 1 base and J by 4 bases, with 17 bases of the junction left unmatched. The V gene's germline CDR1 is LGHDT and CDR2 YNNKEL (reference sequence). This CDR3 is 19 amino acids long. The CDR3 DNA is TGTGCCAGCAGCCAAGTGGCAGGGGGCGTAATTTTGGTCGGCTATGGCTACACCTTC. Translation: CASSQVAGGVILVGYGYTF.

This clonotype was seen many times. The chain recombines TRBV12-3 or TRBV12-4 with TRBJ1-5; D ambiguous. Deletions cut 6 bases from V and 1 base from J, with 7 bases between. CDR3 length: 13 amino acids. CDR3 bases: TGTGCCAGCAGAAGGGCCAGCAATCAGCCCCAGCATTTT. Translating gives CASRRASNQPQHF.

A few counts support this clonotype. The chain employs TRBV7-2 and TRBJ1-5; no clear D gene. Germline CDR1 reads SGHTA; CDR2 reads FQGNSA. The CDR3 is 14 amino acids. The germline V and J ends were trimmed by 1 base and 0 bases, with 4 bases remaining between them. This chain's CDR3 is CASSLGYSNQPQHF. The DNA for the CDR3 is TGTGCCAGCAGCTTAGGCTATAGCAATCAGCCCCAGCATTTT.

The gene calls are TRBV3-2 and TRBJ2-3; the table's D gene call, TRBD2, was not cross checked with the DNA. TRBV3-2 is a documented pseudogene. The length of the CDR3 is 20 residues. This CDR3 is CASSLLRLSGGAWDTDTQYF. CDR3 DNA: TGTGCCAGCAGCCTTCTTCGTCTTAGCGGGGGGGCCTGGGACACAGATACGCAGTATTTT.

This chain joins TRBV6-1 and TRBJ2-2; TRBD1 agrees at 9 bases. Germline loops: CDR1 MNHNS, CDR2 SASEGT. V lost 5 bases to trimming and J lost 6 bases; unmatched junction nucleotides: 7. CDR3 length equals 15 residues. The CDR3 coding sequence is TGTGCCAGCAGTCTCCGACAGGGGGTATCCGGGGAGCTGTTTTTT. It translates to CASSLRQGVSGELFF.

A few counts support this clonotype. V is TRBV12-3 or TRBV12-4 and J is TRBJ2-1, with TRBD2 identical over 8 bases. The CDR3 has 15 amino acids. V dropped 4 bases and J dropped 5; count of bases not matched to a gene: 7. In DNA form, the CDR3 reads TGTGCCAGCAGTTCACCCGGGGGGGCCCACAATGAGCAGTTCTTC. Protein sequence: CASSSPGGAHNEQFF.

The sample holds a few counts of this clonotype. This chain uses TRBV5-6 with TRBJ1-6, with D unresolved. This CDR3 is built from 15 residues. Germline V gene data show CDR1 as SGHDT and CDR2 as YYEEEE. With 0 bases removed from V and 9 bases from J, the gap between germline ends came to 13 bases. As DNA, the CDR3 is TGTGCCAGCAGCTTGGGGTTGGAAAACGGTTCACCCCTCCACTTT. It is translated as CASSLGLENGSPLHF.

In its sample, this clonotype was seen many times. This chain links TRBV28 with TRBJ2-3; 11 nucleotides agree with TRBD2. The length of the CDR3 is 14 residues. The trim removed 9 bases at V and 4 bases at J, leaving 6 bases unmatched. CDR1 MDHEN and CDR2 SYDVKM come from the germline V gene. CDR3 DNA: TGTGCCAGTTATAGCGGGGGGGCGGCAGATACGCAGTATTTT. It yields the protein CASYSGGAADTQYF.

This clonotype was found a few times. V usage is TRBV4-2 and J usage is TRBJ1-5; D call uncertain. The germline V gene encodes CDR1 LGHNA and CDR2 YNFKEQ. V was pared by 0 bases and J by 2 bases, with 5 bases between. This CDR3 has 14 amino acids. The CDR3 here is CASSQDVGNQPQHF. CDR3 nucleotide sequence: TGTGCCAGCAGCCAAGATGTGGGCAATCAGCCCCAGCATTTT.

This clonotype was found many times. J is TRBJ1-5 and V is TRBV7-9; D not resolved. V lost 1 base to trimming and J lost 6 bases, with 7 bases between them. CDR3 length: 13 residues. CDR1 SEHNR and CDR2 FQNEAQ come from the germline V gene (reference sequence). As DNA, the CDR3 is TGTGCCAGCAGCTTAGATGGGTTTCAGCCCCAGCATTTT. Residues: CASSLDGFQPQHF.

This clonotype was found a few times. This sequence joins TRBV5-6 and TRBJ2-1; 10 bases map to TRBD1. The V gene's germline CDR1 is SGHDT and CDR2 YYEEEE. This CDR3 has 14 amino acids. V gave up 4 bases and J gave up 7 bases; unmatched junction bases: 5. This CDR3 is CASSAGQGWNEQFF. The CDR3 nucleotides are TGTGCCAGCAGCGCGGGACAGGGGTGGAATGAGCAGTTCTTC. Complete variable domain (other parts from reference TRBV5-6 and TRBJ2-1): DAGVTQSPTHLIKTRGQQVTLRCSPKSGHDTVSWYQQALGQGPQFIFQYYEEEERQRGNFPDRFSGHQFPNYSSELNVNALLLGDSALYLCASSAGQGWNEQFFGPGTRLTVL.

This clonotype has ten or more counts. The chain joins TRBV3-1 to TRBJ1-2; no firm D call. CDR1 is LGHDT, CDR2 YNNKEL, per germline (reference sequence). With 8 bases removed from V and 10 bases from J, the gap between germline ends came to 8 bases. The CDR3 spans 9 residues. Here the CDR3 reads CASAPPYTF. The CDR3 coding sequence is TGTGCCAGCGCGCCGCCCTACACCTTC.

Ten or more counts support this clonotype. The chain links TRBV7-8 to TRBJ1-4; D gene unclear. The CDR3 has 11 residues. Germline assignment: CDR1 SGHVS and CDR2 FQNEAQ. The V gene lost 1 base and the J gene lost 6 bases, with 0 bases spanning the gap. CDR3 in amino acids: CASSLDEKLFF. In DNA form, the CDR3 reads TGTGCCAGCAGCTTAGATGAAAAACTGTTTTTT. Full variable domain (remainder filled in from reference TRBV7-8 and TRBJ1-4): GAGVSQSPRYKVAKRGQDVALRCDPISGHVSLFWYQQALGQGPEFLTYFQNEAQLDKSGLPSDRFFAERPEGSVSTLKIQRTQQEDSAVYLCASSLDEKLFFGSGTQLSVL.

This clonotype was picked up a small number of times. The CDR3 sequence: CSAMAGGLGETQYF. The CDR3 coding sequence is TGCAGCGCTATGGCGGGGGGGCTTGGAGAGACCCAGTACTTC. V usage is TRBV29-1 and J usage is TRBJ2-5; TRBD2 matches 9 bases. This CDR3 comprises 14 residues. Trimming took 7 bases from V and 4 from J; bases not matched to a gene: 10. CDR1 and CDR2 from the germline V gene are SQVTM and ANQGSEA.

This clonotype was observed a few times. This chain joins TRBV19 and TRBJ1-5; 9 nucleotides line up with TRBD1. Germline V gene data show CDR1 as LNHDA and CDR2 as SQIVND (reference sequence). V was clipped by 9 bases and J by 0 bases; unmatched bases: 6. This CDR3 is 15 amino acids long. In DNA, the CDR3 is TGTGCCAGCCAGCAGGGACAGGGTAGCAATCAGCCCCAGCATTTT. It codes for CASQQGQGSNQPQHF.

This sequence joins TRBV13 and TRBJ2-1, with D perhaps matching TRBD2 (6 bases). V shed 6 bases and J shed 1 base, with 13 bases lying between them. There are 15 residues in the CDR3. The germline gives CDR1 PRHDT, CDR2 FYEKMQ (reference sequence). The CDR3 DNA is TGTGCCAGCAGGAGAGGAGGGGAGTCCTACAATGAGCAGTTCTTC. Translation: CASRRGGESYNEQFF. Looking up the rest from reference TRBV13 and TRBJ2-1 gives the full variable domain: AAGVIQSPRHLIKEKRETATLKCYPIPRHDTVYWYQQGPGQDPQFLISFYEKMQSDKGSIPDRFSAQQFSDYHSELNMSSLELGDSALYFCASRRGGESYNEQFFGPGTRLTVL.

This clonotype was recorded many times. V gene TRBV11-2 combines with J gene TRBJ2-5; TRBD1 aligns across 8 bases. Trimming at V came to 4 bases and at J to 5 bases, leaving 15 bases not matched to a gene. CDR3 length: 17 amino acids. Germline V lookup: CDR1 SGHAT, CDR2 FQNNGV. CDR3 region: CASSYHPGDRRIETQYF. CDR3 bases: TGTGCCAGCAGCTACCACCCCGGGGACAGGAGGATCGAGACCCAGTACTTC.

The table lists this clonotype with a few counts. V usage is TRBV9 and J usage is TRBJ1-1; D remains ambiguous. Trimming removed 6 bases from V and 1 base from J, with 16 bases in between. Germline V CDR1 and CDR2: SGDLS, YYNGEE. The CDR3 has 15 amino acids. The DNA for the CDR3 is TGTGCCAGCACTCCTCCAGAACAGCCGAACACTGAAGCTTTCTTT. Its protein product is CASTPPEQPNTEAFF.

This clonotype was counted a few times. The chain links TRBV12-3 or TRBV12-4 to TRBJ2-1, with D maybe TRBD1 (6 bases). The CDR3 is 15 residues long. Between the trimmed V and J ends, which lost 5 bases and 0 bases, there was a span of 11 bases. The CDR3 region has the DNA TGTGCCAGCAGTCCGACCAGGGGCTCCTACAATGAGCAGTTCTTC. The encoded protein is CASSPTRGSYNEQFF.

This sequence joins TRBV7-2 and TRBJ1-2; 8 nucleotides line up with TRBD1. The CDR3 is 14 residues long. Germline loops: CDR1 SGHTA, CDR2 FQGNSA. J gave up 2 bases and V 3 bases, and 2 bases lay outside the gene matches. For the CDR3, the DNA is TGTGCCAGCAGCTTTAGGACAGGGAACTATGGCTACACCTTC. Amino acids: CASSFRTGNYGYTF.

This clonotype was found many times. This sequence joins TRBV5-6 and TRBJ2-5; 11 nucleotides agree with TRBD1. Losses at the gene ends were 4 bases for V and 4 bases for J; bases not matched to a gene: 9. Germline V lookup: CDR1 SGHDT, CDR2 YYEEEE. This CDR3 contains 16 residues. CDR3 DNA sequence: TGTGCCAGCAGCCTCCGGGACAGGGGGTCGAGAGAGACCCAGTACTTC. It codes for CASSLRDRGSRETQYF.